The entry below gives a single T cell receptor (beta chain) sequence along with its context. This sample is part of a study of cytomegalovirus exposure and HLA in healthy donors. Germline CDR1 and CDR2: LNHDA and SQIVND (reference sequence). CDR3 size: 14 residues. V was trimmed by 3 bases and J by 7 bases, leaving 15 bases between them. PCR amplification relied on 60 Vbeta primers (plus 13 Jbeta primers). The method was immunoSEQ multiplex PCR; TCRdb's version includes in-frame clones alone and lacks a portion of them. This table has about 140,000 clones, around 65% appearing once. The material sequenced was PBMCs. The source of this sequence is a male donor in good health and CMV-seronegative. The chain carries TRBV19 and TRBJ1-1, with D uncertain. CDR3 residues: CASSMVGEAYEAFF. For the CDR3, the DNA is TGTGCCAGTAGTATGGTCGGGGAGGCCTATGAAGCTTTCTTT.